Shown below are 18 T cell receptor beta chains from a single sample sequenced in a study of CD8+ T cells in alopecia areata. The treatment: oral pan-JAK inhibitor, 5-10 mg twice daily. The authors extracted RNA and reverse transcribed it into cDNA as the sequencing template. Sequenced by immunoSEQ multiplex PCR; TCRdb stores in-frame clones only, minus some. The sample shows approximately 180,000 clones, around 58% of them seen only once. This material consisted of CD4+ T cells sorted from blood, taken around week 55, from a patient treated with tofacitinib. The receptor set was obtained from a human donor with alopecia areata.

This chain connects TRBV5-1 to TRBJ2-5, with D possibly being TRBD2 (6 bases). The germline V gene has CDR1 SGHRS and CDR2 YFSETQ. There are 15 residues in the CDR3. The V gene lost 5 bases and the J gene lost 5 bases, with 19 bases spanning the gap. CDR3 sequence reads: CASSQEGDSGETQYF. In nucleotides, the CDR3 is TGCGCCAGCAGTCAAGAGGGTGACAGCGGGGAGACCCAGTACTTC.

This clone has just a few counts. This chain joins TRBV19 and TRBJ2-6; D ambiguous. CDR3 length: 13 amino acids. The germline V and J ends were trimmed by 8 bases and 0 bases, with 5 bases remaining between them. Germline CDR1 and CDR2: LNHDA and SQIVND (reference sequence). The CDR3 is CASSLSGANVLTF. In nucleotides, the CDR3 is TGTGCCAGTTCGCTCTCTGGGGCCAACGTCCTGACTTTC.

The rearrangement links TRBV15 to TRBJ2-1, with D perhaps TRBD2 (5 bases). From germline, CDR1 is LNHNV and CDR2 YYDKDF (reference sequence). V was pared by 6 bases and J by 5 bases, with 26 bases between. The CDR3 extends over 18 amino acids. This CDR3 reads CATRAWMGIWTPNNEQFF. As DNA, the CDR3 is TGTGCCACCAGAGCCTGGATGGGGATATGGACTCCTAACAATGAGCAGTTCTTC. Full variable domain (remainder filled in from reference TRBV15 and TRBJ2-1): DAMVIQNPRYQVTQFGKPVTLSCSQTLNHNVMYWYQQKSSQAPKLLFHYYDKDFNNEADTPDNFQSRRPNTSFCFLDIRSPGLGDTAMYLCATRAWMGIWTPNNEQFFGPGTRLTVL.

This clone was found a few times. This rearrangement joins TRBV28 to TRBJ2-7; D remains unclear. The V and J ends lost 7 bases and 2 bases respectively, with 12 bases between them. The CDR3 spans 13 residues. Germline-derived CDR1 and CDR2 are MDHEN and SYDVKM. DNA of the CDR3: TGTGCCAGCACTCGGGCGGATGCCTACGAGCAGTACTTC. It translates to CASTRADAYEQYF. The variable domain in full, completed from reference TRBV28 and TRBJ2-7, reads DVKVTQSSRYLVKRTGEKVFLECVQDMDHENMFWYRQDPGLGLRLIYFSYDVKMKEKGDIPEGYSVSREKKERFSLILESASTNQTSMYLCASTRADAYEQYFGPGTRLTVT.

In its sample, this clone was seen a few times. The chain employs TRBV10-3 and TRBJ1-3; TRBD1 is a possible D gene (5 bases). CDR1 ENHRY and CDR2 SYGVKD come from the germline V gene. Trimming removed 4 bases from V and 2 bases from J, with 18 bases in between. The CDR3 runs 17 residues. The CDR3 nucleotides are TGTGCCATCAGTGCTACTGGAGGGGAGCAGGCTGGAAACACCATATATTTT. Translation: CAISATGGEQAGNTIYF.

Only a few counts were recorded for this clone. The CDR3 is CAWSVSWNYGYTF. The DNA of the CDR3 is TGTGCCTGGAGTGTGAGCTGGAACTATGGCTACACCTTC. The chain links TRBV30 to TRBJ1-2; D gene ambiguous. CDR1 is GTSNPN, CDR2 SVGIG, per germline (reference sequence). CDR3 length equals 13 residues. The germline V and J ends were trimmed by 0 bases and 2 bases, with 7 bases remaining between them.

For the CDR3, the DNA is TGTGCCAGCAGTGAATTTTGGGACTTTGCCTACGAGCAGTACTTC. Residues: CASSEFWDFAYEQYF. The V and J genes are TRBV6-1 and TRBJ2-7, with D possibly matching TRBD2 (6 bases). CDR1 and CDR2 (germline): MNHNS, SASEGT. The ends were cut back, 2 bases at V and 2 bases at J, with 13 bases in the middle. The CDR3 length is 15 residues.

The chain employs TRBV29-1 and TRBJ2-5, with D maybe TRBD2 (5 bases). This CDR3 is 13 amino acids long. Germline V gene sequence: CDR1 SQVTM, CDR2 ANQGSEA. V lost 7 bases and J lost 2, with 14 bases in between. CDR3 sequence reads: CSGNGRGQETQYF. The CDR3 region has the DNA TGCAGCGGAAATGGACGGGGACAAGAGACCCAGTACTTC.

This clone turned up a few times. The J gene is TRBJ2-5, the V gene TRBV29-1; 7 bases fit TRBD1. The length of the CDR3 is 14 residues. Germline-derived CDR1 and CDR2 are SQVTM and ANQGSEA. With 4 bases clipped from V and 1 base from J, the junction kept 6 bases outside the gene matches. This chain's CDR3 is CSVATGSGQETQYF. The CDR3 region has the DNA TGCAGCGTTGCGACAGGGTCGGGCCAAGAGACCCAGTACTTC. Based on the CDR3 plus reference TRBV29-1 and TRBJ2-5, the full variable domain is SAVISQKPSRDICQRGTSLTIQCQVDSQVTMMFWYRQQPGQSLTLIATANQGSEATYESGFVIDKFPISRPNLTFSTLTVSNMSPEDSSIYLCSVATGSGQETQYFGPGTRLLVL.

The sample holds a few counts of this clone. CDR3 sequence: CASSLEATDTQYF. Here the CDR3 DNA reads TGCGCCAGCAGCTTGGAGGCCACAGATACGCAGTATTTT. The V gene is TRBV5-1, the J gene TRBJ2-3; D gene ambiguous. The length of the CDR3 is 13 residues. Trimming shortened V by 0 bases and J by 2 bases, and 4 bases separated the two germline ends. Germline assignment: CDR1 SGHRS and CDR2 YFSETQ.

This clone showed up just a few times. This chain links TRBV5-1 with TRBJ2-7; TRBD2 matches at 8 bases. Germline CDR1 reads SGHRS; CDR2 reads YFSETQ. After removal of 1 base from V and 6 bases from J, the junction contained 12 bases not matched to a gene. This CDR3 contains 16 residues. The DNA of the CDR3 is TGCGCCAGCAGCTTGCGCGGCGGGGTAGCGGGGAGCGAGCAGTACTTC. Amino acids: CASSLRGGVAGSEQYF.

This chain joins TRBV29-1 and TRBJ2-5; D might be TRBD1 (5 bases). Germline-derived CDR1 and CDR2 are SQVTM and ANQGSEA. This CDR3 region has 15 residues. V was cut by 6 bases and J by 4 bases, with 21 bases left in between. CDR3 nucleotides: TGCAGCGTCGAGAAGATAGGGGTAGATGGAGAGACCCAGTACTTC. It is translated as CSVEKIGVDGETQYF.

This clone has more than one count but fewer than ten. The J gene is TRBJ1-2, the V gene TRBV29-1; D possibly corresponds to TRBD1 (6 bases). The CDR3 runs 14 residues. Germline values: CDR1 SQVTM, CDR2 ANQGSEA. Trimming removed 3 bases at V and 3 bases at J, with 14 bases between. CDR3 in DNA: TGCAGCGTTGAGACGGCCAGGGGCGACTATGGCTACACCTTC. It encodes CSVETARGDYGYTF.

This chain connects TRBV29-1 to TRBJ1-1; no reliable D call. From germline, CDR1 is SQVTM and CDR2 ANQGSEA. CDR3 size: 12 residues. The CDR3 is CTGSGLNTEAFF. DNA for the CDR3: TGCACCGGGAGCGGATTGAACACTGAAGCTTTCTTT.

This clone was recorded once. The J gene is TRBJ1-5, the V gene TRBV7-2; TRBD1 is a possible D gene (5 bases). Trimming left V 2 bases short and J 7 bases short, with 9 bases between. The CDR3 spans 13 residues. Germline values: CDR1 SGHTA, CDR2 FQGNSA. The CDR3 region has the DNA TGTGCCAGCAGCTTAAACAGGATACAGCCCCAGCATTTT. This gives the protein CASSLNRIQPQHF.

This clone was observed a few times. The V gene is TRBV2, the J gene TRBJ2-6, with D unresolved. CDR3 size: 16 residues. Trimming pared 7 bases from V and 2 bases from J, leaving 15 bases between. The germline V gene encodes CDR1 SNHLY and CDR2 FYNNEI. The CDR3 DNA is TGTGCCAGCAATCCAGGTCCTACGGCTGGGGCCAACGTCCTGACTTTC. This sequence encodes CASNPGPTAGANVLTF.

The rearrangement joins TRBV5-1 to TRBJ2-5; TRBD2 agrees at 14 bases. Unmatched junction bases numbered 5, after V lost 4 bases and J lost 3 bases. The CDR3 contains 16 residues. Germline assignment: CDR1 SGHRS and CDR2 YFSETQ. The CDR3 sequence is CASSKGLAGDKETQYF. CDR3 coding DNA: TGCGCCAGCAGCAAGGGACTAGCGGGGGATAAAGAGACCCAGTACTTC.

V usage is TRBV29-1 and J usage is TRBJ2-3; D is possibly TRBD1 or TRBD2 (5 bases each). Trimming took off 6 bases at V and 0 bases at J, with 19 bases between the two ends. Germline assignment: CDR1 SQVTM and CDR2 ANQGSEA. CDR3 length: 16 residues. The CDR3 here is CSVGTGSLKSTDTQYF. The CDR3 coding sequence is TGCAGCGTGGGGACCGGGTCCCTCAAAAGCACAGATACGCAGTATTTT.